The clone carrying this TCR beta chain was detected many times. Its matching antigen is unknown. TCRdb ran MiXCR on the 5' RACE reads and lists one entry per CDR3 protein. The table has 250,000 to 400,000 distinct CDR3 sequences, about 9.9% seen once. This entry comes from a study of CD8 T cells in ankylosing spondylitis. J was trimmed by 2 bases and V by 6 bases; bases with no gene match: 0. The CDR3 length is 11 residues. CDR1 is SQVTM and CDR2 is ANQGSEA in the germline V gene. Overall study results and limits: Fewer than 10 highly homologous variants made up a TCR beta motif that seemed to typify ankylosing spondylitis blood.

The receptor was isolated from a female donor with ankylosing spondylitis or in good health (not recorded which). The specimen was blood, either unsorted or a sorted T cell fraction (not recorded which). The chain employs TRBV29-1 and TRBJ1-2, with 7 bases matching TRBD1. CDR3 protein: CSVGQNYGYTF. CDR3 nucleotides: TGCAGCGTGGGACAGAACTATGGCTACACCTTC.